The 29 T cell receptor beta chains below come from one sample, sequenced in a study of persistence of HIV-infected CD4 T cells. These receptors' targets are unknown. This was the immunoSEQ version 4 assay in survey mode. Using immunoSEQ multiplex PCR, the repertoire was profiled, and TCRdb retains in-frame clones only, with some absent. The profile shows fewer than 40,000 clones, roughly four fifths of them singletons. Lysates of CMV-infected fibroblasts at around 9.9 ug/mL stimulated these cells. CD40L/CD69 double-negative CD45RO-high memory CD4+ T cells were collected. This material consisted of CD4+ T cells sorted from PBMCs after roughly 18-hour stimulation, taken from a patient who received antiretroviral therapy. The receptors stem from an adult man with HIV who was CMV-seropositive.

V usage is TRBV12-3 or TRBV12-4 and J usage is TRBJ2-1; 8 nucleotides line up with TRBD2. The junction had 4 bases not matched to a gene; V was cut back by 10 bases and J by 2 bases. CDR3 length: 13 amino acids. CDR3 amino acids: CATHSGAYNEQFF. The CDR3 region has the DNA TGTGCCACCCATAGCGGGGCCTACAATGAGCAGTTCTTC.

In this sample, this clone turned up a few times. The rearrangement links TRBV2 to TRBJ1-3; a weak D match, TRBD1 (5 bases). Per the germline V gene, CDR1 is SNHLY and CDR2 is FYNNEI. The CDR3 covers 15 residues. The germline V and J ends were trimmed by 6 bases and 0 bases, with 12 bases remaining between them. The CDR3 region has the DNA TGTGCCAGCAGACGGGGGACCACCTCTGGAAACACCATATATTTT. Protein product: CASRRGTTSGNTIYF.

CDR3 in amino acids: CALLVGSGSGAYNEQFF. The CDR3 coding sequence is TGTGCGCTTCTAGTGGGCAGCGGGAGTGGGGCCTACAATGAGCAGTTCTTC. J is TRBJ2-1 and V is TRBV7-9, with 8 nucleotides matching TRBD2. Germline assignment: CDR1 SEHNR and CDR2 FQNEAQ (reference sequence). The CDR3 loop spans 17 amino acids. The variable domain in full, with the rest retrieved from reference TRBV7-9 and TRBJ2-1, is DTGVSQNPRHKITKRGQNVTFRCDPISEHNRLYWYRQTLGQGPEFLTYFQNEAQLEKSRLLSDRFSAERPKGSFSTLEIQRTEQGDSAMYLCALLVGSGSGAYNEQFFGPGTRLTVL.

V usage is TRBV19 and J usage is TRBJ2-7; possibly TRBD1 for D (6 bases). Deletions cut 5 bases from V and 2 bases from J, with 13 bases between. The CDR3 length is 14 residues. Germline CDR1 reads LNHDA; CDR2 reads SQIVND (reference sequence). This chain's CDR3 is CASSSARGPYEQYF. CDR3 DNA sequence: TGTGCCAGTAGTTCCGCCAGGGGCCCCTACGAGCAGTACTTC.

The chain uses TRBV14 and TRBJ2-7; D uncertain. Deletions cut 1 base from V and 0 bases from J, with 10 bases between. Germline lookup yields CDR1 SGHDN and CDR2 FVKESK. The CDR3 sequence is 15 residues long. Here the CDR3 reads CASSQVFPSSYEQYF. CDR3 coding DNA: TGTGCCAGCAGCCAAGTGTTCCCGAGCTCCTACGAGCAGTACTTC. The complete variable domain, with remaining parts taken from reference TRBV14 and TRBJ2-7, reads EAGVTQFPSHSVIEKGQTVTLRCDPISGHDNLYWYRRVMGKEIKFLLHFVKESKQDESGMPNNRFLAERTGGTYSTLKVQPAELEDSGVYFCASSQVFPSSYEQYFGPGTRLTVT.

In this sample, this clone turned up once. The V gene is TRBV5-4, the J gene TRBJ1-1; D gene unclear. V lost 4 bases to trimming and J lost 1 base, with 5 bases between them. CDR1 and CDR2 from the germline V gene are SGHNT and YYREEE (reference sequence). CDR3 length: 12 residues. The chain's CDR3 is CASSVPNTEAFF. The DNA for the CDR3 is TGTGCCAGCAGCGTCCCGAACACTGAAGCTTTCTTT.

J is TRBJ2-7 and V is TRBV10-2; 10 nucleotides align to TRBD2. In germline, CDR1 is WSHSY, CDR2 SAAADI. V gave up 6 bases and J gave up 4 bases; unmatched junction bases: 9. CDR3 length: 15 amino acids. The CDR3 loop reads CASSPSGGRQYEQYF. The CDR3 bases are TGCGCCAGCAGCCCTAGCGGGGGCCGGCAGTACGAGCAGTACTTC.

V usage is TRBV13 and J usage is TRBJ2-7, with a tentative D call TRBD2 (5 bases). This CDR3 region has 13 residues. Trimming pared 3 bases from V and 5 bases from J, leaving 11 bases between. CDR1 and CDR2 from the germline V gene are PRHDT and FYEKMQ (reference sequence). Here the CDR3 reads CASSFQRVDEQYF. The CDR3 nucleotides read TGTGCCAGCAGCTTCCAGAGGGTTGACGAGCAGTACTTC.

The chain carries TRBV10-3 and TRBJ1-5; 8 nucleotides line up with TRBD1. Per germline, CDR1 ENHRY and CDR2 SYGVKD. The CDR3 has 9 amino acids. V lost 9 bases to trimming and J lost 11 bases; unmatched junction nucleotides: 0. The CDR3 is CAMDRAQHF. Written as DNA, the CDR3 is TGTGCCATGGACAGGGCCCAGCATTTT.

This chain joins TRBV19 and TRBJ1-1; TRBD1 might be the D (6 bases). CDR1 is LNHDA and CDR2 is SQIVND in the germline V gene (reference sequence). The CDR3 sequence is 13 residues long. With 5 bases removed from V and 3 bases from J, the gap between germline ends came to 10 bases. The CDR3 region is CASSWTEDTEAFF. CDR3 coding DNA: TGTGCCAGTAGTTGGACAGAGGACACTGAAGCTTTCTTT.

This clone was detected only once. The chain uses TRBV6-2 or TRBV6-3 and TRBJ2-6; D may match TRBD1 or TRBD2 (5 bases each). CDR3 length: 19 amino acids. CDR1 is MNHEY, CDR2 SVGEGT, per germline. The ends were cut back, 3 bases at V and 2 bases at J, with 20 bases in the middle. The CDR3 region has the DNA TGTGCCAGCAGTTATCGCGCGCTCAGGGTGGGACCTGGGGCCAACGTCCTGACTTTC. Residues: CASSYRALRVGPGANVLTF.

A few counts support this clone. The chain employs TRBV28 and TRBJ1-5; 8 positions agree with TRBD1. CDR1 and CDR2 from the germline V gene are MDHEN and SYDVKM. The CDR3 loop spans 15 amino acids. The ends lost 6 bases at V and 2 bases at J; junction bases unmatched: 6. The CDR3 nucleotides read TGTGCCAGCAGATCTCAGGGGGCCGGCAATCAGCCCCAGCATTTT. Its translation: CASRSQGAGNQPQHF.

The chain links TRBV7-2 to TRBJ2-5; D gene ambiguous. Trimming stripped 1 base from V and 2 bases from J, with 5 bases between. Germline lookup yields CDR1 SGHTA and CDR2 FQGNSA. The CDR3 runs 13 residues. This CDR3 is CASSLGGQETQYF. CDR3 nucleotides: TGTGCCAGCAGCTTAGGGGGACAAGAGACCCAGTACTTC.

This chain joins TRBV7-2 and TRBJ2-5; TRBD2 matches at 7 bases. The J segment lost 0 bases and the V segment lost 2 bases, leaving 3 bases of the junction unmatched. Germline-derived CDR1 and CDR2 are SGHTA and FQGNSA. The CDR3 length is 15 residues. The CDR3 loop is CASSLMAGDQETQYF. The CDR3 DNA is TGTGCCAGCAGCTTAATGGCGGGGGACCAAGAGACCCAGTACTTC.

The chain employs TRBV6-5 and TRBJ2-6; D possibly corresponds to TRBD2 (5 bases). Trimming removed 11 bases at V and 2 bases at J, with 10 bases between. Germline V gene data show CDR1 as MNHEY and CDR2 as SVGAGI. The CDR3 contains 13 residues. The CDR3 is CAVRDPGANVLTF. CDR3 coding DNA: TGTGCCGTACGGGATCCTGGGGCCAACGTCCTGACTTTC.

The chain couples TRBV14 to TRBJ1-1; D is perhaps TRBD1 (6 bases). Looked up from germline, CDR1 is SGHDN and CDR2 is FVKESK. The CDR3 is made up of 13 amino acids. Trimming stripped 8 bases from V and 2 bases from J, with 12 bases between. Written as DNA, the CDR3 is TGTGCCAGCGGACAGCAGGATAACACTGAAGCTTTCTTT. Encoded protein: CASGQQDNTEAFF.

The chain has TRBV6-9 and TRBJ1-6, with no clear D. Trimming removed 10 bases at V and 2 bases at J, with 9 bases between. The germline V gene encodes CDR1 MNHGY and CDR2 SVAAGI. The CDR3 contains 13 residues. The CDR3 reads CAIVRAYNSPLHF. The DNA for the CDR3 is TGTGCCATCGTCCGGGCCTATAATTCACCCCTCCACTTT.

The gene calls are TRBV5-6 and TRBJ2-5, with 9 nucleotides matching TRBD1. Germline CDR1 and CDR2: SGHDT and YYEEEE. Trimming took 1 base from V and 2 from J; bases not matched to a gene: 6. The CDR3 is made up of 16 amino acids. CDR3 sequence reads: CASSLQDRGGQETQYF. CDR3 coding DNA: TGTGCCAGCAGCTTGCAGGACAGGGGTGGTCAAGAGACCCAGTACTTC.

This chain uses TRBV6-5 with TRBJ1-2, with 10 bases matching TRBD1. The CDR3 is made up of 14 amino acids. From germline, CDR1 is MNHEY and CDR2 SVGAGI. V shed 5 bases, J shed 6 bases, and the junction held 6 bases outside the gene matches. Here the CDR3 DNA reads TGTGCCAGCAGTACGACAGGGGGCCGGCATGGCTACACCTTC. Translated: CASSTTGGRHGYTF.

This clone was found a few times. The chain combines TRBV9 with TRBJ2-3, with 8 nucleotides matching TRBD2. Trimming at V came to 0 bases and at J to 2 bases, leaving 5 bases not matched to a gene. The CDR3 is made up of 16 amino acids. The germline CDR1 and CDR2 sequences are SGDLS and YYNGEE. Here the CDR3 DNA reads TGTGCCAGCAGCGTAGGGGCTAGCGGGTTCACAGATACGCAGTATTTT. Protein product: CASSVGASGFTDTQYF.

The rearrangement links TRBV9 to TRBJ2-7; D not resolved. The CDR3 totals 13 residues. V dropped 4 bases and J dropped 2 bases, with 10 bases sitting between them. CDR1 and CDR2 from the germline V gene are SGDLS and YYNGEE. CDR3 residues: CASSPPGAYEQYF. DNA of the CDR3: TGTGCCAGCAGCCCCCCGGGCGCCTACGAGCAGTACTTC.

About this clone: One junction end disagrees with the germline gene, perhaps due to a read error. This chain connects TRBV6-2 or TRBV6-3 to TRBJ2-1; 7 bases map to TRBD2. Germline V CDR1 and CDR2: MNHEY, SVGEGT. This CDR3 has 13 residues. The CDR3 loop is CASSYSRDFAGVF. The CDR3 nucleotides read TGTGCCAGCAGTTACTCCCGGGACTTCGCGGGGGTCTTC.

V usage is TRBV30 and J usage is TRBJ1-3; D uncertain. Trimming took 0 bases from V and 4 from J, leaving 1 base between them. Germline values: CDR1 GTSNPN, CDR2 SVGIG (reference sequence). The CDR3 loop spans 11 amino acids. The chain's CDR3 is CAWSVGNTIYF. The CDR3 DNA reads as TGTGCCTGGAGTGTGGGAAACACCATATATTTT.

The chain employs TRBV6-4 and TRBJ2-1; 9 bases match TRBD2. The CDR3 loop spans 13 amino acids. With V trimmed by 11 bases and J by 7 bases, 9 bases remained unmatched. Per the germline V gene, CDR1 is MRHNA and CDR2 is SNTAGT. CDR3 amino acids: CAPGARGGNEQFF. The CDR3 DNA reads TGTGCCCCCGGGGCGCGGGGGGGAAATGAGCAGTTCTTC.

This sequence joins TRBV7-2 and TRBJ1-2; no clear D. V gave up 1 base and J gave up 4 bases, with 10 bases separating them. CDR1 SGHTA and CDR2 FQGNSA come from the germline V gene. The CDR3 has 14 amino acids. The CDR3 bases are TGTGCCAGCAGCTTAGTTACCAGACTCTATGGCTACACCTTC. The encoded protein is CASSLVTRLYGYTF.

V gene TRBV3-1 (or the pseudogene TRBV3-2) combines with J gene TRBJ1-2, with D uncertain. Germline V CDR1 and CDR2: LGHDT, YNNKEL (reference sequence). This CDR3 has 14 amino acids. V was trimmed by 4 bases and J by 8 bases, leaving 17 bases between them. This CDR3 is CASSLLSGNGGYTF. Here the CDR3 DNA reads TGTGCCAGCAGCCTACTTTCCGGGAATGGAGGCTACACCTTC.

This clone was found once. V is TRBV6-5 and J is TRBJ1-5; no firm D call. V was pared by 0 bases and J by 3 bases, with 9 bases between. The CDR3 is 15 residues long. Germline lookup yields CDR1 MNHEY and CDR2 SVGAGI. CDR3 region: CASSYSTRDNQPQHF. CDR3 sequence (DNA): TGTGCCAGCAGTTACTCTACCAGAGACAATCAGCCCCAGCATTTT.

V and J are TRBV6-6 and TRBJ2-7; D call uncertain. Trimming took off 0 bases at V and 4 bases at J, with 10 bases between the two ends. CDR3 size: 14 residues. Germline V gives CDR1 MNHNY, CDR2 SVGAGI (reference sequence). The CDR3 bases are TGTGCCAGCAGTTACTCGACGGAAAGGTACGAGCAGTACTTC. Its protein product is CASSYSTERYEQYF.

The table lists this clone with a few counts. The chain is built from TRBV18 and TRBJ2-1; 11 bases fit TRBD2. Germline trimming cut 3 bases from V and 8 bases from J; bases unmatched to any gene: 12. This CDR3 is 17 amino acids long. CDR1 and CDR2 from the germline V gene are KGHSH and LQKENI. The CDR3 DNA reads TGTGCCAGCTCACCTACGGGACCCTCTAGCGGGGGGTATGAGCAGTTCTTC. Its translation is CASSPTGPSSGGYEQFF. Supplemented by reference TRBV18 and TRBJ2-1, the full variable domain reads NAGVMQNPRHLVRRRGQEARLRCSPMKGHSHVYWYRQLPEEGLKFMVYLQKENIIDESGMPKERFSAEFPKEGPSILRIQQVVRGDSAAYFCASSPTGPSSGGYEQFFGPGTRLTVL.